The rows below give T cell receptor beta chains drawn from one sample of a study of blood T cell repertoires in COVID-19. Clones were sequenced by immunoSEQ multiplex PCR, and TCRdb holds only the in-frame ones, with some missing. This repertoire shows about 200,000 clones, approximately 86% found once; its top ten account for approximately 3%. The sample comprised peripheral blood. The receptors originated from a man in his 60s with acute or convalescent COVID-19. Each CDR3 is given without its conserved first and last residue.

j_call v_call cdr3_aa
TRBJ1-4 TRBV2 ASSELATPGGKLF
TRBJ2-3 TRBV7-2 ASSLGGTDTQY
TRBJ2-3 TRBV7-5 ARSLARDRGFRADTQY
TRBJ1-1 TRBV4-2 ASSQERGRTEAF
TRBJ2-3 TRBV19 ASSIVKGESTDTQY
TRBJ1-2 TRBV19 ASSQGPLTGNYGYT
TRBJ2-1 TRBV29-1 SARDRGMQF
TRBJ2-5 TRBV5-1 ASSTGTPQETQY
TRBJ2-3 TRBV19 ASRTETSTDTQY
TRBJ1-1 TRBV5-8 ASSSGTVMNTEAF
TRBJ1-2 TRBV2 ASRTGGYGYT
TRBJ2-5 TRBV7-6 ASSPRGGGGETQY
TRBJ1-5 TRBV13 ASSPGQGRRNQPQH
TRBJ1-6 TRBV5-1 ASSVRQSSYNSPLH
TRBJ2-7 TRBV10-3 AISESARDEQY
TRBJ1-5 TRBV6-2/TRBV6-3 ASSYTPGGPNNQPQH
TRBJ1-1 TRBV19 ASSMSPGGNTEAF
TRBJ1-1 TRBV28 ASITGPEAF
TRBJ2-4 TRBV7-8 ASTLGGSFNIQY
TRBJ1-5 TRBV6-5 ASSYVANQPQH